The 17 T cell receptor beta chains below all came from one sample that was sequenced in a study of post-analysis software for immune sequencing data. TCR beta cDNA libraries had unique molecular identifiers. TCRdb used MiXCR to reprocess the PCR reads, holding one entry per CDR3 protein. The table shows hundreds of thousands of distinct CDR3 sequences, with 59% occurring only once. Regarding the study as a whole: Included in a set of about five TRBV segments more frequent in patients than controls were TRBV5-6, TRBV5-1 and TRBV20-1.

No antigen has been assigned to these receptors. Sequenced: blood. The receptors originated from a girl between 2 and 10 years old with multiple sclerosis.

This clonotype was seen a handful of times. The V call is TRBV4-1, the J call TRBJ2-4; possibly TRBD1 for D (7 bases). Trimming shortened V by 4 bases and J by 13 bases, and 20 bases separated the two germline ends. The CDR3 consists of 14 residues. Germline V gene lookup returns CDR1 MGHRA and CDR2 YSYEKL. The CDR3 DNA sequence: TGCGCCAGCAGCCCCAGGGGGACTTCCAAGGAGCAGTACTTC. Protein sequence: CASSPRGTSKEQYF.

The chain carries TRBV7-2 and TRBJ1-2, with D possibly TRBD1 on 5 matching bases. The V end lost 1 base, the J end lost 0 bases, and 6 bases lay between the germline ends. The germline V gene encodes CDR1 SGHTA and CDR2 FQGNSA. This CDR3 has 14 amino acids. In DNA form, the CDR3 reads TGTGCCAGCAGCTTAGAGGGGTCTAACTATGGCTACACCTTC. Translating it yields CASSLEGSNYGYTF. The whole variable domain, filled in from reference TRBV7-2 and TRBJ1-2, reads GAGVSQSPSNKVTEKGKDVELRCDPISGHTALYWYRQSLGQGLEFLIYFQGNSAPDKSGLPSDRFSAERTGGSVSTLTIQRTQQEDSAVYLCASSLEGSNYGYTFGSGTRLTVV.

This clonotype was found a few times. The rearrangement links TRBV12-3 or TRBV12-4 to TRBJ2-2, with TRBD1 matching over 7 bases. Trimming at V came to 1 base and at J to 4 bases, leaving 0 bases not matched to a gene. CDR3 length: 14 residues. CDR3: CASSLGDSTGELFF. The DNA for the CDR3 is TGTGCCAGCAGTTTAGGGGACAGCACCGGGGAGCTGTTTTTT.

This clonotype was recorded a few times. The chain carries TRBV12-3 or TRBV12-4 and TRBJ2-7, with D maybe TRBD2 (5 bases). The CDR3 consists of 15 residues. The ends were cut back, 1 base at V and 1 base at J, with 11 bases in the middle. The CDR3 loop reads CASSLEDSESYEQYF. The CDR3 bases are TGTGCCAGCAGTTTAGAAGATAGCGAGTCCTACGAGCAGTACTTC.

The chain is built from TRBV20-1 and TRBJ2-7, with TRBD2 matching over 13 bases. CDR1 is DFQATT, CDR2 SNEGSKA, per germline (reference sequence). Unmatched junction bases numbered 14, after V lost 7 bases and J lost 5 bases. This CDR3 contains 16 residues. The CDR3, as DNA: TGCAGTGTTACGCGCTACATGGGACTAGCGGGAAACGAGCAGTACTTC. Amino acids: CSVTRYMGLAGNEQYF.

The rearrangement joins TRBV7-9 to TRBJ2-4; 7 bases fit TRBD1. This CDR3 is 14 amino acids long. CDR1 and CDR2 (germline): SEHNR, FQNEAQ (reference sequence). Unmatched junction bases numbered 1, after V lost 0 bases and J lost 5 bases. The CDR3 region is CASSLATGQNIQYF. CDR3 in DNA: TGTGCCAGCAGCTTAGCGACAGGGCAAAACATTCAGTACTTC.

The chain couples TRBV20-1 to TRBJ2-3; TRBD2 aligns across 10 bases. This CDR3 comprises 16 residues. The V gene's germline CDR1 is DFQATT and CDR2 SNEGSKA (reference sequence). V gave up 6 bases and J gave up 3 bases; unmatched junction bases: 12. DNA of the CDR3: TGCAGTGCACCGGGGCCAGCGGGGGGGAAAACAGATACGCAGTATTTT. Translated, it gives CSAPGPAGGKTDTQYF.

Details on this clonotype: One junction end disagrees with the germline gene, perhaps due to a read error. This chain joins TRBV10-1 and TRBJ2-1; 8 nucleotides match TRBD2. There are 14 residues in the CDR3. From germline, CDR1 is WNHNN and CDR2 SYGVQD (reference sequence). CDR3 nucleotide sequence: TGCGTCAGCAGCACCATCGGGGGGGCCGGTGAGCAGTTCTTC. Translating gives CVSSTIGGAGEQFF.

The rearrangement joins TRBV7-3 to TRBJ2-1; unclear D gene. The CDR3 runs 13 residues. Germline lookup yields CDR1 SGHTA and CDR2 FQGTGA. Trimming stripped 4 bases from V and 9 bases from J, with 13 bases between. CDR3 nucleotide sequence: TGTGCCAGCAGCTCCCATAGTCAAGCTGAGCAGTTCTTC. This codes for CASSSHSQAEQFF.

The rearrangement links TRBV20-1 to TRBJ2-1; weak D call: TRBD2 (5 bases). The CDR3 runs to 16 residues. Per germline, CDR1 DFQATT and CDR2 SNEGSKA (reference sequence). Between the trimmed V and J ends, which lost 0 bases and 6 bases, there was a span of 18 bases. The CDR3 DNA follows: TGCAGTGCTAGAGATCATGAGACTATACTCCTCAATGAGCAGTTCTTC. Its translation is CSARDHETILLNEQFF.

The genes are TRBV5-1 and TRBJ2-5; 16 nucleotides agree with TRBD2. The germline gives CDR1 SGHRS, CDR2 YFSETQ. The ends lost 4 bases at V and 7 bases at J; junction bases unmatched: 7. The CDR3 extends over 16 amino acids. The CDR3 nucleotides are TGCGCCAGCAGCCTGGGACTAGCGGGGGGGCTCCTGACCCAGTACTTC. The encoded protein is CASSLGLAGGLLTQYF. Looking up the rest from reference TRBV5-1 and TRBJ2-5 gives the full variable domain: KAGVTQTPRYLIKTRGQQVTLSCSPISGHRSVSWYQQTPGQGLQFLFEYFSETQRNKGNFPGRFSGRQFSNSRSEMNVSTLELGDSALYLCASSLGLAGGLLTQYFGPGTRLLVL.

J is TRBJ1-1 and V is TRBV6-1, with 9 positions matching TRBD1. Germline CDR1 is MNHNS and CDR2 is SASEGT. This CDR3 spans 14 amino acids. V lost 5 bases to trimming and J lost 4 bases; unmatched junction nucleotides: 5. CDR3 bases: TGTGCCAGCAGTCCACAGGGGGCAGTCACTGAAGCTTTCTTT. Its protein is CASSPQGAVTEAFF.

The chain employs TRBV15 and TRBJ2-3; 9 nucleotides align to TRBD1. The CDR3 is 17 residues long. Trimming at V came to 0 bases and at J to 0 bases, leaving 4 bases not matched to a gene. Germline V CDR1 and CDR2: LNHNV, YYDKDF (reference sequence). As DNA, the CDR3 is TGTGCCACCAGCAGAGAAAGGACAGGGGCAAGCACAGATACGCAGTATTTT. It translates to CATSRERTGASTDTQYF.

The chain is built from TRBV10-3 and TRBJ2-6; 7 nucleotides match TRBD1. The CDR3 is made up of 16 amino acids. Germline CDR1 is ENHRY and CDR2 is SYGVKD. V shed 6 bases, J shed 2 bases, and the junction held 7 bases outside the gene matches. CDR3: CAISDRETTGANVLTF. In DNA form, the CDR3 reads TGTGCCATCAGCGACAGGGAAACGACTGGGGCCAACGTCCTGACTTTC.

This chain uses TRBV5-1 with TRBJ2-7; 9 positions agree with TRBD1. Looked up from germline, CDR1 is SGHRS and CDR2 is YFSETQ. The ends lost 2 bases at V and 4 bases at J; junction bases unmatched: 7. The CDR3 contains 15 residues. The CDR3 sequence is CASSFSGTGKYEQYF. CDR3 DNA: TGCGCCAGCAGCTTCTCCGGGACAGGGAAGTACGAGCAGTACTTC.

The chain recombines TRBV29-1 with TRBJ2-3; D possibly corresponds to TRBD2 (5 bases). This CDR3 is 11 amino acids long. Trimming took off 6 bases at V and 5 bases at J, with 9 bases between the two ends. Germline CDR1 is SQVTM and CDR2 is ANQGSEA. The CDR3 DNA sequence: TGCAGCGTGTATAGCGAAGATACGCAGTATTTT. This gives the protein CSVYSEDTQYF.

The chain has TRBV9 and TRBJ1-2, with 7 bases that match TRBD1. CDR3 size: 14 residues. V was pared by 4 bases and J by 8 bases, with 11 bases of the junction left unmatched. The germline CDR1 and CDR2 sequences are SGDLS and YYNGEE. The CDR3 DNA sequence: TGTGCCAGCAGCATCAAGTCGACAGGGCCCGGCTACACCTTC. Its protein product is CASSIKSTGPGYTF. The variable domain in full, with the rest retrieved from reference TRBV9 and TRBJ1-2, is DSGVTQTPKHLITATGQRVTLRCSPRSGDLSVYWYQQSLDQGLQFLIQYYNGEERAKGNILERFSAQQFPDLHSELNLSSLELGDSALYFCASSIKSTGPGYTFGSGTRLTVV.